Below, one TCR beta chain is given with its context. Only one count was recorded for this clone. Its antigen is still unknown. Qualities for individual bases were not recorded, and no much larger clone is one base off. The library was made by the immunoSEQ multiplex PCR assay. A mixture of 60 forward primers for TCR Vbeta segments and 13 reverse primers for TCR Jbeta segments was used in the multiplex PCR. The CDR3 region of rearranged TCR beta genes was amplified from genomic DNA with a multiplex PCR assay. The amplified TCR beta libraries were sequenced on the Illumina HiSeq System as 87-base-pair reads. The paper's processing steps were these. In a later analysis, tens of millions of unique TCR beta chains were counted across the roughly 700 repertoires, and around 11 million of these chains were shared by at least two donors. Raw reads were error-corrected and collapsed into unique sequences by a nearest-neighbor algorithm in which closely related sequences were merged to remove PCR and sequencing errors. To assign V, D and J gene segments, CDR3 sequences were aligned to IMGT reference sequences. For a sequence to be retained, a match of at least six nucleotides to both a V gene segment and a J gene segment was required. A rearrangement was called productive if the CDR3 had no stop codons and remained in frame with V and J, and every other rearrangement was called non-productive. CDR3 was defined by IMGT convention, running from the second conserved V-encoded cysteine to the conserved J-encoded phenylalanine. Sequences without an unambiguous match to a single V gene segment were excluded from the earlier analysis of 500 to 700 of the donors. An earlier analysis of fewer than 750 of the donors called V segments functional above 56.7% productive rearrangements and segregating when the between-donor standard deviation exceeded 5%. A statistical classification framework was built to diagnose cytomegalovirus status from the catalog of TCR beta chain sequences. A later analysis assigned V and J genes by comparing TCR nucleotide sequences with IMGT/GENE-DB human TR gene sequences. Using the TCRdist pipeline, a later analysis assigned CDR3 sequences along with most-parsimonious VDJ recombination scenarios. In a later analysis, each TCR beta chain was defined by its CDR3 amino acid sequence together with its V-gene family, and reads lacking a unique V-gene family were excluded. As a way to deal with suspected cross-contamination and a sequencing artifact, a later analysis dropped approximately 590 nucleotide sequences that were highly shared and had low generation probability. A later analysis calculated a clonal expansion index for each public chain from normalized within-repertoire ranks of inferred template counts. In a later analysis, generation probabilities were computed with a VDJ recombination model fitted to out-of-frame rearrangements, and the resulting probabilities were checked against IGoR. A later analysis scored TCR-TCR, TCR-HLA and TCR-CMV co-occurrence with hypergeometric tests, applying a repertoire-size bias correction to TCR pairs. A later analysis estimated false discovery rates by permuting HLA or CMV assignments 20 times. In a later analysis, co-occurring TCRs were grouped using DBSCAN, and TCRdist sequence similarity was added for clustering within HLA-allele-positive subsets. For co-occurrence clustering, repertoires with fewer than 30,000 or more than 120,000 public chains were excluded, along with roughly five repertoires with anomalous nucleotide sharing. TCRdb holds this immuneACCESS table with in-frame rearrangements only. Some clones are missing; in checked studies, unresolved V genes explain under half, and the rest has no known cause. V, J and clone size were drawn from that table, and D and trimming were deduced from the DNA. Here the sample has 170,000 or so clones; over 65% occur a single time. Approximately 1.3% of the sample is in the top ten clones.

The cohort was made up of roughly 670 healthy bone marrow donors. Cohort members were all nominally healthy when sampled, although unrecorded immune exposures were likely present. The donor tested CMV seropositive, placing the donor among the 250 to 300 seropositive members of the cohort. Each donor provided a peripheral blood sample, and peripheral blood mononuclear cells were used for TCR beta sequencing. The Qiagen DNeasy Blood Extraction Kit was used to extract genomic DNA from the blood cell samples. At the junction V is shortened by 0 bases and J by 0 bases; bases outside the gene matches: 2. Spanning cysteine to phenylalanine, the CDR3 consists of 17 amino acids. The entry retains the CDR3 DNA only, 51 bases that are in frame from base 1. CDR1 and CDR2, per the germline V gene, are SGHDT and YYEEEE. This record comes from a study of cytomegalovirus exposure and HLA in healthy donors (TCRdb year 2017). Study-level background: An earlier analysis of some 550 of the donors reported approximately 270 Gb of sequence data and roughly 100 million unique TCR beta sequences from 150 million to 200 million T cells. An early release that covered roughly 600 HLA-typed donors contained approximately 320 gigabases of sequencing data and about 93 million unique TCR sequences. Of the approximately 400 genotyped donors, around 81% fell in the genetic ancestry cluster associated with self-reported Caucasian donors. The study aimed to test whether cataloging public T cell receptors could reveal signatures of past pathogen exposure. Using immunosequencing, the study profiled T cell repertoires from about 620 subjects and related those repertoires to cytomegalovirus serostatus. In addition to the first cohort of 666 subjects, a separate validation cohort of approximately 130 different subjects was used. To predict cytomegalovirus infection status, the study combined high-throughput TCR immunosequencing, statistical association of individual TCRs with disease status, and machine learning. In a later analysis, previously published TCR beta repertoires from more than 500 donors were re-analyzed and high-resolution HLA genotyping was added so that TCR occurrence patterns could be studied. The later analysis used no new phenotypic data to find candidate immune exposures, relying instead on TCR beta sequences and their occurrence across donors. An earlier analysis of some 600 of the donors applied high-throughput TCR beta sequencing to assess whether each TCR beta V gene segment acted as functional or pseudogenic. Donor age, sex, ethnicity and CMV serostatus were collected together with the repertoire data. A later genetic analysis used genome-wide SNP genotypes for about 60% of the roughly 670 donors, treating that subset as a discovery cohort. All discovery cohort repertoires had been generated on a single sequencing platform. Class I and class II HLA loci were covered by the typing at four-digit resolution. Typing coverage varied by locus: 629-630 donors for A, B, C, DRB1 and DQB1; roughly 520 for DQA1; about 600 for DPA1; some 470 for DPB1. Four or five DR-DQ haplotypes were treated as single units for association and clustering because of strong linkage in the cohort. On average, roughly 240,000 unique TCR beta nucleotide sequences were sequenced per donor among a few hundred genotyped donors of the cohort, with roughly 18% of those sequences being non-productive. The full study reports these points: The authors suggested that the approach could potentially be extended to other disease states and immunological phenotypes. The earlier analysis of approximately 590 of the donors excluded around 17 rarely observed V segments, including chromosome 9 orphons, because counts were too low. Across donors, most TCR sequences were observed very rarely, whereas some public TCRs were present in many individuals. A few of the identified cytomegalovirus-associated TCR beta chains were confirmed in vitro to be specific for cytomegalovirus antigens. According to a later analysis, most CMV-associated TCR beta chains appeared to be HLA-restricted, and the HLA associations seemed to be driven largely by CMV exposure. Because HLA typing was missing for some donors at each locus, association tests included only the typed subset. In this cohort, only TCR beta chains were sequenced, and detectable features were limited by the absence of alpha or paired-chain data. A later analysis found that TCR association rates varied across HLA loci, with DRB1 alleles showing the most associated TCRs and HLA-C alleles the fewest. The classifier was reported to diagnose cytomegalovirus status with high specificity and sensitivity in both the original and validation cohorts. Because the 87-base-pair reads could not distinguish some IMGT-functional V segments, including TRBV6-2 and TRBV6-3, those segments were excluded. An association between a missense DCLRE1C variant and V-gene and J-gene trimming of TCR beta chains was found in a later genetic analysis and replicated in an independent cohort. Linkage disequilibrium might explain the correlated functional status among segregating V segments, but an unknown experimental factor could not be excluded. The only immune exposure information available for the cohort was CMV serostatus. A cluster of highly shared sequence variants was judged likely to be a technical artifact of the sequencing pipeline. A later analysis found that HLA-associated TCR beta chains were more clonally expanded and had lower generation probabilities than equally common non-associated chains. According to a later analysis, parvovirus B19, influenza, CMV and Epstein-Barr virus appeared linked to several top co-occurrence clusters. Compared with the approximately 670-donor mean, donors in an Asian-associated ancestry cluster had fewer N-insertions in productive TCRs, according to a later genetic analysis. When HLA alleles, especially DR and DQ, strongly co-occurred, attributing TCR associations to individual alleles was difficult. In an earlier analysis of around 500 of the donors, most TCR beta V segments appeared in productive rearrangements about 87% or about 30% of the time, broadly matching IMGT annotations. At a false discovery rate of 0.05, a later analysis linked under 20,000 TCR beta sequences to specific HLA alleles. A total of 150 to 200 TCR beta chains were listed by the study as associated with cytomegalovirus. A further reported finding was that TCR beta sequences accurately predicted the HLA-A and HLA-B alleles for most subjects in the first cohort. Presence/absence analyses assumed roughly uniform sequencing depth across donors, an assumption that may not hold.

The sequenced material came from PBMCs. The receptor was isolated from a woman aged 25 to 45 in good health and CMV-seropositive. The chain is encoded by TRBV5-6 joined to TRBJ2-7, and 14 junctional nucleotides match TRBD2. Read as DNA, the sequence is TGTGCCAGCAGCTTGGGCGGACTAGCGGGGGGCTCCTACGAGCAGTACTTC. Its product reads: CASSLGGLAGGSYEQYF.